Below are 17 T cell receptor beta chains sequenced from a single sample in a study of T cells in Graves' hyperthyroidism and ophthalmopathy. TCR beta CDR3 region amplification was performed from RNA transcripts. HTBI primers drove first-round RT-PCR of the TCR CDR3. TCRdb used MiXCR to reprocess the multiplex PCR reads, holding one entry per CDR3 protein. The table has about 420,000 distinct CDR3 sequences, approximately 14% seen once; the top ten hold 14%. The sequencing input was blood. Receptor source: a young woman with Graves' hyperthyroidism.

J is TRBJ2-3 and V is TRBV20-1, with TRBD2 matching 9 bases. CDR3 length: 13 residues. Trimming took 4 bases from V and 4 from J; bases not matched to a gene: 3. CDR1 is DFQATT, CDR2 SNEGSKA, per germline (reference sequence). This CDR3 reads CSAKAGGADTQYF. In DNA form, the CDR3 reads TGCAGTGCTAAAGCGGGGGGCGCAGATACGCAGTATTTT.

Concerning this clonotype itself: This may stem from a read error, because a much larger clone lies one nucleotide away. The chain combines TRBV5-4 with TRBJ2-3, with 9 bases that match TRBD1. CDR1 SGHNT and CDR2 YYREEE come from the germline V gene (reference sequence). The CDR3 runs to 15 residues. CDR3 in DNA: TGTGTCAGCAGCTTGGGGGACAGGGAGGCAGATACGCAGTATTTT. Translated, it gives CVSSLGDREADTQYF.

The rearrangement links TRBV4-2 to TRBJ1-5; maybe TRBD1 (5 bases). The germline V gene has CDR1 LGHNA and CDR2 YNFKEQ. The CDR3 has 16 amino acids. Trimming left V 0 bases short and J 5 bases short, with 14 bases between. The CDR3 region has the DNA TGTGCCAGCAGCCAAGAAGGGGTAAAAAGGGATCAGCCCCAGCATTTT. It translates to CASSQEGVKRDQPQHF.

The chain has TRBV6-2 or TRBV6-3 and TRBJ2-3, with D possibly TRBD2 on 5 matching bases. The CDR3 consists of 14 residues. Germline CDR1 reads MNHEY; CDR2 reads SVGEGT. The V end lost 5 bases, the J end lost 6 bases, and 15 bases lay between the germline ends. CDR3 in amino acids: CASSDPMWRDTQYF. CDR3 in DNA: TGTGCCAGCAGTGACCCGATGTGGAGGGATACGCAGTATTTT.

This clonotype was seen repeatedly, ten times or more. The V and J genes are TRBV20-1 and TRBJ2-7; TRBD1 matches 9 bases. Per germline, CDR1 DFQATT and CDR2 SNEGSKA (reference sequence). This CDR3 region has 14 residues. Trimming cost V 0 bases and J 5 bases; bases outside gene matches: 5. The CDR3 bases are TGCAGTGCTAGAGAGGGGACAGGGTTTGACGAGCAGTACTTC. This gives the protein CSAREGTGFDEQYF.

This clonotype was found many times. Written as DNA, the CDR3 is TGTGCCAGCAGACCATACCGGGACAGGGGGATAGAGACTTATGGCTACACCTTC. Residues: CASRPYRDRGIETYGYTF. This chain joins TRBV12-3 or TRBV12-4 and TRBJ1-2, with TRBD1 identical over 11 bases. The CDR3 totals 18 residues. V lost 6 bases, J lost 5 bases, and 17 bases stayed unmatched.

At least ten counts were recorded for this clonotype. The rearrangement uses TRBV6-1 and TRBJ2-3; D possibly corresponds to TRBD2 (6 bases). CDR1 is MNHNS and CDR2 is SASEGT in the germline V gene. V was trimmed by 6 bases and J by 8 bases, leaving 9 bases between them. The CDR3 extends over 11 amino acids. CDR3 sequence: CASREGGTQYF. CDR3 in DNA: TGTGCCAGCAGGGAGGGTGGTACGCAGTATTTT.

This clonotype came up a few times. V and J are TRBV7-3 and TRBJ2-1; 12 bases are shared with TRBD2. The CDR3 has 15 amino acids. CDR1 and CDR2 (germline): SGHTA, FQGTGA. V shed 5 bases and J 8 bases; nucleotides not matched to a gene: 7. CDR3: CASSPRLAGVYEQFF. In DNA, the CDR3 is TGTGCCAGCAGCCCGCGACTAGCGGGAGTGTATGAGCAGTTCTTC.

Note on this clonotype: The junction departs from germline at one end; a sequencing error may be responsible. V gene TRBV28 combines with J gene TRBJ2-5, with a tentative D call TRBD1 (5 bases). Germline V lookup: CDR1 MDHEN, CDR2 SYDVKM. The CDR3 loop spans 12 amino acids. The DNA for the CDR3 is TGTGCCAGCAGTTTTAGAGACAGAGTACCAGTATTC. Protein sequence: CASSFRDRVPVF. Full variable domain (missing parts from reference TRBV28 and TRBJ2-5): DVKVTQSSRYLVKRTGEKVFLECVQDMDHENMFWYRQDPGLGLRLIYFSYDVKMKEKGDIPEGYSVSREKKERFSLILESASTNQTSMYLCASSFRDRVPVFGPGTRLLVL.

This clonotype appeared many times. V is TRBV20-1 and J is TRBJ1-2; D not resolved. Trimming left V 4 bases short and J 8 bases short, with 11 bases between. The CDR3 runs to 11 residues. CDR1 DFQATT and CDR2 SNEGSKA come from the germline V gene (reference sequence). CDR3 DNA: TGCAGTGCTATAGACTACCCGGGCTACACCTTC. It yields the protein CSAIDYPGYTF.

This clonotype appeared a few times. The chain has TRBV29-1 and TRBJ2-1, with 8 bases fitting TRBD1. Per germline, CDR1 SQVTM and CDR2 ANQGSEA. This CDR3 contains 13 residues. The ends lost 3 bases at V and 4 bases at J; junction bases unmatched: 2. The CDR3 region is CSVEGQVYNEQFF. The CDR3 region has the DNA TGCAGCGTTGAGGGACAGGTGTACAATGAGCAGTTCTTC.

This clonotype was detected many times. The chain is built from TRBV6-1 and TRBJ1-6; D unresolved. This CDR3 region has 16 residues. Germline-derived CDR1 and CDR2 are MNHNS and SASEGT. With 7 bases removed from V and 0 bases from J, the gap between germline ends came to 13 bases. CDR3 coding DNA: TGTGCCAGCACTGGAGTGGGTAGCTCCTATAATTCACCCCTCCACTTT. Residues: CASTGVGSSYNSPLHF.

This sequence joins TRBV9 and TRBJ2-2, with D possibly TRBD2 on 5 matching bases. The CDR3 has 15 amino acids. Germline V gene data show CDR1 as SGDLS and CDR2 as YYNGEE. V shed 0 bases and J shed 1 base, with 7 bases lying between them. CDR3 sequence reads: CASSVEDWNTGELFF. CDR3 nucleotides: TGTGCCAGCAGCGTAGAGGACTGGAACACCGGGGAGCTGTTTTTT.

CDR3 sequence (DNA): TGCGCCAGCAGCCAATCGCGGGATGGTTACACCGGGGAGCTGTTTTTT. It yields the protein CASSQSRDGYTGELFF. J is TRBJ2-2 and V is TRBV4-3, with TRBD2 as a possible D gene (6 bases). Trimming pared 2 bases from V and 3 bases from J, leaving 13 bases between. Germline CDR1 and CDR2: LGHNA and YSLEER. The length of the CDR3 is 16 residues.

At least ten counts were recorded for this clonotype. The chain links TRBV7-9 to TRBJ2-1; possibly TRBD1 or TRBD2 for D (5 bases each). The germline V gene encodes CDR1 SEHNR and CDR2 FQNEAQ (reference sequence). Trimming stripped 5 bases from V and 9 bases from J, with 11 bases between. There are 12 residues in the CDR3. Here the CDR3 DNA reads TGTGCCAGCAGCAACTGGGACCCTGAGCAGTTCTTC. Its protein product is CASSNWDPEQFF.

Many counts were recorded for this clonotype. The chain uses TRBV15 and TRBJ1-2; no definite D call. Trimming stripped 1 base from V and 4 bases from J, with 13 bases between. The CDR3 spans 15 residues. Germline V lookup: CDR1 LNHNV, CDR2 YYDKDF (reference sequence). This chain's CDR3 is CATSRGLEGSYGYTF. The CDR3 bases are TGTGCCACCAGCAGAGGGCTAGAAGGATCCTATGGCTACACCTTC.

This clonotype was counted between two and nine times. As DNA, the CDR3 is TGCAGCGTTGAAGAGACGGGGGTAGCCAAAAACATTCAGTACTTC. This gives the protein CSVEETGVAKNIQYF. The genes are TRBV29-1 and TRBJ2-4; possibly TRBD2 for D (6 bases). The germline V gene has CDR1 SQVTM and CDR2 ANQGSEA. V was cut by 0 bases and J by 0 bases, with 9 bases left in between. This CDR3 contains 15 residues.